These 18 T cell receptor beta chains came from one sample sequenced in a study of blood T cell repertoires in COVID-19. Sequencing used immunoSEQ multiplex PCR; TCRdb keeps in-frame clones, though not all of them. The sample includes 180,000 or so clones, about 80% seen only once; the top ten take roughly 11%. Sequenced input: PBMCs or T cells enriched from blood (not recorded which). These receptors all come from a man aged 50 or older who had recovered from COVID-19.

The V and J genes are TRBV6-2 or TRBV6-3 and TRBJ1-2, with a weak D call TRBD1 (6 bases). Trimming took 4 bases from V and 0 from J, leaving 18 bases between them. The CDR3 runs 17 residues. Germline CDR1 and CDR2: MNHEY and SVGEGT. CDR3 in DNA: TGTGCCAGCAGTTTCCCGGGACATCTGCGTTCTAACTATGGCTACACCTTC. This sequence encodes CASSFPGHLRSNYGYTF.

In this sample, this clone turned up a few times. The V call is TRBV18, the J call TRBJ2-7; D may be TRBD2 (5 bases). The CDR3 contains 11 residues. The ends were cut back, 2 bases at V and 6 bases at J, with 5 bases in the middle. Germline V gene lookup returns CDR1 KGHSH and CDR2 LQKENI. CDR3 sequence: CASSPEGEQYF. CDR3 bases: TGTGCCAGCTCACCAGAGGGCGAGCAGTACTTC.

This chain links TRBV14 with TRBJ1-6; D gene unclear. The germline V gene encodes CDR1 SGHDN and CDR2 FVKESK. Trimming took 3 bases from V and 11 from J, leaving 11 bases between them. The CDR3 runs 13 residues. CDR3 sequence: CASSQAGETPLHF. The CDR3 nucleotides are TGTGCCAGCAGCCAGGCAGGTGAAACACCCCTCCACTTT.

Only a few counts were recorded for this clone. The rearrangement links TRBV7-9 to TRBJ1-1, with D hard to call. The CDR3 extends over 13 amino acids. V was pared by 5 bases and J by 8 bases, with 15 bases between. CDR1 is SEHNR and CDR2 is FQNEAQ in the germline V gene (reference sequence). CDR3 DNA sequence: TGTGCCAGCAGCCGAATAACGGGTGACGAAGCTTTCTTT. It yields the protein CASSRITGDEAFF. Full variable domain (outside the CDR3, taken from reference TRBV7-9 and TRBJ1-1): DTGVSQNPRHKITKRGQNVTFRCDPISEHNRLYWYRQTLGQGPEFLTYFQNEAQLEKSRLLSDRFSAERPKGSFSTLEIQRTEQGDSAMYLCASSRITGDEAFFGQGTRLTVV.

The chain joins TRBV18 to TRBJ2-7; a possible D gene is TRBD1 (5 bases). V lost 2 bases and J lost 3, with 14 bases in between. The V gene's germline CDR1 is KGHSH and CDR2 LQKENI. The CDR3 consists of 15 residues. DNA of the CDR3: TGTGCCAGCTCACCATCGCAGGGCGTGGACTACGAGCAGTACTTC. Protein: CASSPSQGVDYEQYF.

The chain joins TRBV5-4 to TRBJ2-7, with D possibly being TRBD1 (5 bases). V was clipped by 4 bases and J by 1 base, with 24 bases between them. The CDR3 is 18 amino acids. The V gene's germline CDR1 is SGHNT and CDR2 YYREEE (reference sequence). The CDR3 DNA is TGTGCCAGCAGCCTAGGCAGGGATCCCATTGGTGGGTCCTACGAGCAGTACTTC. Translation: CASSLGRDPIGGSYEQYF. The full variable domain, completed using reference TRBV5-4 and TRBJ2-7, is ETGVTQSPTHLIKTRGQQVTLRCSSQSGHNTVSWYQQALGQGPQFIFQYYREEENGRGNFPPRFSGLQFPNYSSELNVNALELDDSALYLCASSLGRDPIGGSYEQYFGPGTRLTVT.

The chain carries TRBV19 and TRBJ2-7; tentative D call: TRBD1 (5 bases). Germline CDR1 reads LNHDA; CDR2 reads SQIVND (reference sequence). The CDR3 runs 12 residues. V was clipped by 4 bases and J by 6 bases, with 10 bases between them. The CDR3 sequence is CASSTQGTEQYF. The DNA of the CDR3 is TGTGCCAGTAGTACCCAGGGAACCGAGCAGTACTTC.

A single count supports this clone. This chain connects TRBV29-1 to TRBJ2-1, with D possibly matching TRBD2 (6 bases). CDR3 length equals 13 residues. Germline V CDR1 and CDR2: SQVTM, ANQGSEA. With 6 bases removed from V and 1 base from J, the gap between germline ends came to 10 bases. The CDR3 loop reads CSVGGPSYNEQFF. For the CDR3, the DNA is TGCAGCGTGGGGGGTCCGTCCTACAATGAGCAGTTCTTC.

The chain carries TRBV19 and TRBJ1-5; D is perhaps TRBD1 (5 bases). Germline V CDR1 and CDR2: LNHDA, SQIVND (reference sequence). Between the trimmed V and J ends, which lost 6 bases and 1 base, there was a span of 19 bases. CDR3 length: 17 amino acids. The CDR3 DNA is TGTGCCAGTAGAGTCAGGGTAGGCCGGTCGAGCAATCAGCCCCAGCATTTT. Protein sequence: CASRVRVGRSSNQPQHF.

The chain recombines TRBV6-5 with TRBJ1-1; D possibly corresponds to TRBD1 (6 bases). Per the germline V gene, CDR1 is MNHEY and CDR2 is SVGAGI. The CDR3 is 14 amino acids. V was cut by 8 bases and J by 0 bases, with 13 bases left in between. CDR3 coding DNA: TGTGCCAGCGTTAGGGACAACGTGAACACTGAAGCTTTCTTT. It specifies CASVRDNVNTEAFF.

CDR3: CASSQWDSYEQYF. DNA of the CDR3: TGTGCCAGCAGCCAATGGGACAGCTACGAGCAGTACTTC. V and J are TRBV11-2 and TRBJ2-7; 7 bases map to TRBD1. The CDR3 has 13 amino acids. V gave up 5 bases and J gave up 3 bases; unmatched junction bases: 4. From germline, CDR1 is SGHAT and CDR2 FQNNGV.

This clone was counted once. This chain joins TRBV3-1 (or the pseudogene TRBV3-2) and TRBJ2-1; D possibly corresponds to TRBD2 (5 bases). The length of the CDR3 is 13 residues. Between the trimmed V and J ends, which lost 3 bases and 9 bases, there was a span of 12 bases. Germline V gene sequence: CDR1 LGHDT, CDR2 YNNKEL (reference sequence). The CDR3 is CASSHPRAGEQFF. The DNA for the CDR3 is TGTGCCAGCAGCCATCCTCGCGCGGGTGAGCAGTTCTTC.

This chain joins TRBV28 and TRBJ1-2; TRBD1 matches 10 bases. Per germline, CDR1 MDHEN and CDR2 SYDVKM. V trimming: 6 bases; J trimming: 2 bases; junction bases outside the gene matches: 9. The CDR3 is 16 amino acids. This chain's CDR3 is CASSSTGTGVNYGYTF. CDR3 DNA: TGTGCCAGCAGCTCAACCGGGACAGGGGTCAACTATGGCTACACCTTC.

The chain employs TRBV6-5 and TRBJ2-2; tentatively, D is TRBD1 (6 bases). CDR1 MNHEY and CDR2 SVGAGI come from the germline V gene. V dropped 6 bases and J dropped 7 bases, with 15 bases sitting between them. This CDR3 has 14 residues. The CDR3 region is CASRGAGYGGELFF. CDR3 DNA: TGTGCCAGCAGGGGGGCAGGGTACGGCGGGGAGCTGTTTTTT.

This clone has only one observation. The chain is built from TRBV7-9 and TRBJ1-2; D not resolved. V lost 2 bases and J lost 6, with 16 bases in between. The CDR3 sequence is 15 residues long. Germline values: CDR1 SEHNR, CDR2 FQNEAQ (reference sequence). Written as DNA, the CDR3 is TGTGCCAGCAGCTTAAACCCTCCCCCACAGAATGGCTACACCTTC. The encoded protein is CASSLNPPPQNGYTF.

The rearrangement uses TRBV28 and TRBJ2-3; 8 bases are a match to TRBD1. Unmatched junction bases numbered 4, after V lost 4 bases and J lost 1 base. Germline CDR1 is MDHEN and CDR2 is SYDVKM. The CDR3 covers 15 residues. The CDR3 nucleotides read TGTGCCAGCAGTTCGTCGGGACAGGGCACAGATACGCAGTATTTT. This encodes CASSSSGQGTDTQYF.

The chain couples TRBV6-5 to TRBJ1-1; 8 bases are a match to TRBD1. V lost 7 bases and J lost 7; bases outside the gene matches: 11. Per germline, CDR1 MNHEY and CDR2 SVGAGI. CDR3 size: 14 residues. CDR3 sequence reads: CASIDGTGINEAFF. CDR3 DNA sequence: TGTGCCAGCATCGACGGGACAGGCATAAATGAAGCTTTCTTT.

The chain couples TRBV9 to TRBJ1-5; the D gene is possibly TRBD1 (5 bases). The ends were cut back, 3 bases at V and 1 base at J, with 11 bases in the middle. CDR3 size: 15 residues. CDR1 is SGDLS, CDR2 YYNGEE, per germline. DNA of the CDR3: TGTGCCAGCAGCGCCCAGGGAAGCAGCAATCAGCCCCAGCATTTT. Protein: CASSAQGSSNQPQHF.